These T cell receptor beta chains were read from a single sample in a study of cytotoxic CD8 clonotypes in ibrutinib-treated CLL. Clones were sequenced by immunoSEQ multiplex PCR, and TCRdb holds only the in-frame ones, with some missing. Found here are about 140,000 clones, around 77% of them singletons; the top ten hold 25% to 35%. The sample consisted of PBMCs, taken after 12 months of ibrutinib treatment. The receptors stem from a human donor with chronic lymphocytic leukemia. Both conserved end residues are part of each CDR3. Each record gives: clone size, J gene, V gene, CDR3 protein. Where a row states a size, it is once, few, many or the class of an expanded clone; other rows omit it.

few TRBJ2-7 TRBV9 CASSVDSEQYF
few TRBJ2-7 TRBV27 CASSLYGPASGMWKQYF
. TRBJ1-6 TRBV13 CASSLLFGGSPLHF
. TRBJ1-2 TRBV2 CASRDDRDRLDGYTF
. TRBJ1-2 TRBV6-5 CASSSSGQSYGYTF
. TRBJ2-5 TRBV5-6 CASSYGLGRETQYF
. TRBJ2-2 TRBV6-1 CASHRTGELFF
. TRBJ1-4 TRBV14 CASRVGNEKLFF
once TRBJ2-2 TRBV27 CASSQPGTSVHTGELFF
. TRBJ2-1 TRBV28 CASSSPSSGTRAQFF
. TRBJ1-6 TRBV10-3 CAISEGGRSNSPLHF
. TRBJ1-2 TRBV9 CASSGLGHSNYGYTF
few TRBJ1-2 TRBV5-5 CASSWGHGLSGYTF
. TRBJ1-5 TRBV6-9 CAIVAINQPQHF
. TRBJ2-6 TRBV7-6 CASSLGVGSLLSGANVLTF
. TRBJ1-4 TRBV7-9 CASRETGSNEKLFF
. TRBJ2-3 TRBV7-2 CASSSSDRVTDTQYF
. TRBJ2-1 TRBV28 CASSPGLAGYNEQFF